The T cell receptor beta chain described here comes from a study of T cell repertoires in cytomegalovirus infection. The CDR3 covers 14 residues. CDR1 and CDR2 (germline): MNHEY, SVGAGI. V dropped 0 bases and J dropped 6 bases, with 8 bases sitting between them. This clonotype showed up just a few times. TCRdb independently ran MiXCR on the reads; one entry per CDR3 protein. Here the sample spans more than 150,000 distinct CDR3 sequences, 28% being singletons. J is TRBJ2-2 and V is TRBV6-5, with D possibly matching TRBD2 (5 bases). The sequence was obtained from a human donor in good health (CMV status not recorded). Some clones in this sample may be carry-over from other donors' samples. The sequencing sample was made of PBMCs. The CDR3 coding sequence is TGTGCCAGCAGTTACTCGAACGGGGCCGGGGAGCTGTTTTTT. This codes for CASSYSNGAGELFF.